The 26 T cell receptor beta chains reported below all come from one sample, sequenced in a study of blood T cell repertoires in COVID-19. Sequencing was performed with immunoSEQ multiplex PCR; in TCRdb, only in-frame clones are kept and a portion is missing. The top ten hold more than 5.5% of the sample, which has about 80,000 clones, around 88% seen once. Material for sequencing was peripheral blood. The receptors shown here come from a woman aged 80 or over with acute or convalescent COVID-19.

V is TRBV6-1 and J is TRBJ2-2, with 8 bases aligning to TRBD1. The germline gives CDR1 MNHNS, CDR2 SASEGT. V shed 6 bases, J shed 0 bases, and the junction held 6 bases outside the gene matches. The CDR3 has 16 amino acids. CDR3 loop: CASSELTGANTGELFF. CDR3 DNA: TGTGCCAGCAGCGAACTGACAGGGGCGAACACCGGGGAGCTGTTTTTT.

V usage is TRBV20-1 and J usage is TRBJ1-4; D may be TRBD1 (6 bases). The V end lost 3 bases, the J end lost 4 bases, and 12 bases lay between the germline ends. Germline CDR1 and CDR2: DFQATT and SNEGSKA (reference sequence). This CDR3 has 14 amino acids. Here the CDR3 DNA reads TGCAGTGCTAGTGAACAGGGAAATAATGAAAAACTGTTTTTT. It yields the protein CSASEQGNNEKLFF.

CDR3 DNA: TGTGCCAGCACCCCTCGGGGGGCGGGGGCCAACGTCCTGACTTTC. Amino acids: CASTPRGAGANVLTF. The rearrangement links TRBV28 to TRBJ2-6; tentatively, D is TRBD2 (7 bases). This CDR3 is 15 amino acids long. Trimming left V 7 bases short and J 4 bases short, with 14 bases between. Germline V gene lookup returns CDR1 MDHEN and CDR2 SYDVKM.

The V call is TRBV19, the J call TRBJ1-5; tentative D call: TRBD1 (5 bases). The CDR3 loop spans 16 amino acids. In germline, CDR1 is LNHDA, CDR2 SQIVND (reference sequence). The V gene lost 7 bases and the J gene lost 2 bases, with 18 bases spanning the gap. The CDR3 DNA is TGTGCCAGTATGGACGCAGGGTATAGGGGCAATCAGCCCCAGCATTTT. It is translated as CASMDAGYRGNQPQHF.

V usage is TRBV2 and J usage is TRBJ2-1, with 12 bases aligning to TRBD2. This CDR3 comprises 15 residues. The junction had 7 bases not matched to a gene; V was cut back by 6 bases and J by 7 bases. Germline CDR1 reads SNHLY; CDR2 reads FYNNEI. The CDR3 reads CASSMTSGRPNEQFF. The CDR3 DNA reads as TGTGCCAGCAGCATGACTAGCGGGAGACCTAATGAGCAGTTCTTC.

The chain is built from TRBV19 and TRBJ1-5; D is undetermined. This CDR3 is built from 12 residues. CDR1 is LNHDA and CDR2 is SQIVND in the germline V gene (reference sequence). Trimming stripped 2 bases from V and 5 bases from J, with 4 bases between. This CDR3 is CASSILDQPQHF. CDR3 coding DNA: TGTGCCAGTAGTATATTAGATCAGCCCCAGCATTTT.

In this sample, this clone turned up a few times. The V and J genes are TRBV7-9 and TRBJ2-2, with a weak D call TRBD1 (6 bases). The CDR3 extends over 14 amino acids. V was cut by 7 bases and J by 0 bases, with 9 bases left in between. Germline V lookup: CDR1 SEHNR, CDR2 FQNEAQ (reference sequence). The chain's CDR3 is CASKWDTNTGELFF. CDR3 DNA: TGTGCCAGCAAGTGGGACACGAACACCGGGGAGCTGTTTTTT.

The chain employs TRBV4-3 and TRBJ2-7; perhaps TRBD2 as D (6 bases). CDR1 is LGHNA, CDR2 YSLEER, per germline. The CDR3 runs to 14 residues. Between the trimmed V and J ends, which lost 5 bases and 4 bases, there was a span of 15 bases. The CDR3 here is CASSGGAGTYEQYF. The CDR3 DNA reads as TGCGCCAGCAGCGGTGGGGCAGGGACTTACGAGCAGTACTTC.

This clone turned up a few times. The chain links TRBV3-1 (or the pseudogene TRBV3-2) to TRBJ2-3; a possible D gene is TRBD1 (5 bases). CDR1 is LGHDT, CDR2 YNNKEL, per germline (reference sequence). CDR3 length: 15 amino acids. The ends were cut back, 1 base at V and 6 bases at J, with 14 bases in the middle. The CDR3 DNA follows: TGTGCCAGCAGCCAAGGGCAGGGCCCCAGGGATACGCAGTATTTT. It yields the protein CASSQGQGPRDTQYF.

This chain's CDR3 is CASSERDTPAYEQYF. DNA for the CDR3: TGTGCCAGCAGCGAGAGGGACACTCCTGCCTACGAGCAGTACTTC. This chain uses TRBV9 with TRBJ2-7, with D possibly being TRBD1 (6 bases). Trimming left V 3 bases short and J 2 bases short, with 15 bases between. From germline, CDR1 is SGDLS and CDR2 YYNGEE. The length of the CDR3 is 15 residues.

This clone is a singleton in its sample. The chain uses TRBV5-4 and TRBJ2-5, with 16 bases fitting TRBD2. J was trimmed by 5 bases and V by 3 bases; bases with no gene match: 7. Germline V gene data show CDR1 as SGHNT and CDR2 as YYREEE (reference sequence). CDR3 length equals 17 residues. CDR3 DNA: TGTGCCAGCAGCTCGCCGGGACTAGCGGGGGGGCCGGAGACCCAGTACTTC. Translated, it gives CASSSPGLAGGPETQYF.

The sample holds one count of this clone. The CDR3 DNA follows: TGTGCCAGCAGCTTAGCAATTGCGAAAAACATTCAGTACTTC. Its protein product is CASSLAIAKNIQYF. The chain joins TRBV7-2 to TRBJ2-4; D is unresolved. Between the trimmed V and J ends, which lost 0 bases and 4 bases, there was a span of 7 bases. Germline loops: CDR1 SGHTA, CDR2 FQGNSA. CDR3 size: 14 residues.

The V gene is TRBV12-3 or TRBV12-4, the J gene TRBJ1-2; possible D gene TRBD1, 5 bases. The germline V and J ends were trimmed by 8 bases and 7 bases, with 11 bases remaining between them. The CDR3 consists of 11 residues. DNA for the CDR3: TGTGCCAGCCCCGGGGGAGGTGGCTACACCTTC. It specifies CASPGGGGYTF.

V and J are TRBV7-9 and TRBJ2-1; 10 nucleotides agree with TRBD2. J gave up 8 bases and V 1 base, and 5 bases lay outside the gene matches. Germline CDR1 and CDR2: SEHNR and FQNEAQ (reference sequence). The CDR3 runs to 15 residues. DNA of the CDR3: TGTGCCAGCAGCTTAGGGCCTAGCGGGAGCTATGAGCAGTTCTTC. Its protein is CASSLGPSGSYEQFF.

The rearrangement joins TRBV11-2 to TRBJ2-2; 8 bases are a match to TRBD2. CDR1 is SGHAT, CDR2 FQNNGV, per germline. V shed 4 bases, J shed 7 bases, and the junction held 17 bases outside the gene matches. This CDR3 has 18 residues. The CDR3 DNA follows: TGTGCCAGCAGCTCCAATCCTCCGGGACTAGGAAATGGCGGGGAGCTGTTTTTT. Residues: CASSSNPPGLGNGGELFF.

The chain has TRBV4-3 and TRBJ2-3, with D possibly TRBD2 on 6 matching bases. Trimming pared 3 bases from V and 3 bases from J, leaving 13 bases between. The CDR3 length is 15 residues. Germline V gene sequence: CDR1 LGHNA, CDR2 YSLEER. The CDR3 bases are TGCGCCAGCAGCCACCGCAGGGAGGTGACAGATACGCAGTATTTT. Translating it yields CASSHRREVTDTQYF.

This sequence joins TRBV3-1 (or the pseudogene TRBV3-2) and TRBJ2-5; D is possibly TRBD2 (6 bases). V was trimmed by 1 base and J by 5 bases, leaving 14 bases between them. The length of the CDR3 is 15 residues. Germline V gene lookup returns CDR1 LGHDT and CDR2 YNNKEL (reference sequence). The CDR3 DNA is TGTGCCAGCAGCCAAGGGCGAGCCGGAGGGGAGACCCAGTACTTC. Translated: CASSQGRAGGETQYF.

This sequence joins TRBV2 and TRBJ1-5, with no clear D. The CDR3 totals 14 residues. The germline V gene encodes CDR1 SNHLY and CDR2 FYNNEI. The germline V and J ends were trimmed by 10 bases and 2 bases, with 15 bases remaining between them. This chain's CDR3 is CANQTRSGNQPQHF. Here the CDR3 DNA reads TGTGCCAACCAGACACGTTCGGGCAATCAGCCCCAGCATTTT.

This rearrangement joins TRBV9 to TRBJ1-2; 8 nucleotides match TRBD1. The trim removed 4 bases at V and 8 bases at J, leaving 13 bases unmatched. Per the germline V gene, CDR1 is SGDLS and CDR2 is YYNGEE. This CDR3 contains 15 residues. Here the CDR3 reads CASSRRTGKEGGYTF. The CDR3 nucleotides are TGTGCCAGCAGCCGTCGGACAGGGAAAGAGGGCGGCTACACCTTC.

J is TRBJ2-2 and V is TRBV3-1 (or the pseudogene TRBV3-2), with D perhaps TRBD2 (6 bases). Trimming left V 2 bases short and J 2 bases short, with 15 bases between. The germline V gene encodes CDR1 LGHDT and CDR2 YNNKEL (reference sequence). This CDR3 has 17 amino acids. This CDR3 reads CASSQIGAGPNTGELFF. DNA of the CDR3: TGTGCCAGCAGCCAAATTGGCGCGGGGCCCAACACCGGGGAGCTGTTTTTT.

The rearrangement joins TRBV6-5 to TRBJ1-3, with 7 bases that match TRBD1. CDR1 is MNHEY and CDR2 is SVGAGI in the germline V gene. This CDR3 region has 13 residues. The CDR3 is CAVGQNSGNTIYF. The CDR3 DNA reads as TGTGCAGTGGGACAGAACTCTGGAAACACCATATATTTT.

The chain employs TRBV5-1 and TRBJ2-1; TRBD2 is a possible D gene (6 bases). V gave up 2 bases and J gave up 8 bases, with 11 bases separating them. The CDR3 contains 13 residues. The germline V gene encodes CDR1 SGHRS and CDR2 YFSETQ. The CDR3 DNA reads TGCGCCAGCAGCTTCCCGGGGGTGGATGAGCAGTTCTTC. Its translation: CASSFPGVDEQFF.

The chain joins TRBV5-1 to TRBJ2-3; 7 bases map to TRBD1. The CDR3 has 16 amino acids. Trimming removed 4 bases from V and 0 bases from J; junction bases left unmatched: 8. In germline, CDR1 is SGHRS, CDR2 YFSETQ. The CDR3 here is CASSTSGTASTDTQYF. In nucleotides, the CDR3 is TGCGCCAGCAGCACATCCGGGACAGCTAGCACAGATACGCAGTATTTT.

This CDR3 is CASSDPRQGINEKLFF. CDR3 DNA: TGTGCCAGCAGTGACCCAAGACAGGGCATTAATGAAAAACTGTTTTTT. The rearrangement joins TRBV25-1 to TRBJ1-4, with 7 bases aligning to TRBD1. The CDR3 sequence is 16 residues long. The germline gives CDR1 MGHDK, CDR2 SYGVNS. The trim removed 3 bases at V and 4 bases at J, leaving 8 bases unmatched.

The J gene is TRBJ1-2, the V gene TRBV27; 12 nucleotides align to TRBD1. This CDR3 comprises 16 residues. Germline V gives CDR1 MNHEY, CDR2 SMNVEV (reference sequence). J gave up 8 bases and V 2 bases, and 9 bases lay outside the gene matches. CDR3 region: CASSLRGQGAPLGYTF. As DNA, the CDR3 is TGTGCCAGCAGTTTACGGGGACAGGGGGCGCCCCTAGGCTACACCTTC.

V is TRBV2 and J is TRBJ2-5; 7 bases align to TRBD2. From germline, CDR1 is SNHLY and CDR2 FYNNEI. The V segment lost 1 base and the J segment 2 bases; nucleotides outside the gene matches: 13. CDR3 length: 18 residues. The CDR3 nucleotides are TGTGCCAGCAGTGAAGGGGGCGGAGGTCCCGGGGGGCAAGAGACCCAGTACTTC. Translation gives CASSEGGGGPGGQETQYF.